The 13 T cell receptor beta chains in this list originate from one sample, sequenced in a study of T cell changes during pregnancy in multiple sclerosis (dated by TCRdb to between 2017 and 2020). Library construction relied on the immunoSEQ multiplex PCR assay. Held by TCRdb, this immuneACCESS table contains in-frame sequences only and omits some clones. Under half of the omission traces to an unresolved V gene where checked; the cause of the rest is unknown. This sample holds more than 90,000 clones; under 95% were observed only once. The ten biggest clones cover 1.5% of the sample. The specimen comprised peripheral blood, sampled in the first trimester of pregnancy. The receptors originated from a female donor with multiple sclerosis, enrolled in a pregnancy study.

The chain is built from TRBV6-1 and TRBJ2-7, with 7 bases aligning to TRBD1. The CDR3 loop spans 13 amino acids. V shed 6 bases and J 12 bases; nucleotides not matched to a gene: 14. CDR1 and CDR2 (germline): MNHNS, SASEGT. The CDR3 loop is CASRTPGQPPRYF. In DNA, the CDR3 is TGTGCCAGCAGGACACCGGGACAGCCTCCCCGGTACTTC.

This chain uses TRBV6-5 with TRBJ1-1; 8 bases align to TRBD1. Losses at the gene ends were 4 bases for V and 5 bases for J; bases not matched to a gene: 9. CDR1 is MNHEY and CDR2 is SVGAGI in the germline V gene. CDR3 length: 15 amino acids. DNA for the CDR3: TGTGCCAGCAGTTTAGGCGACAGGGGAAGGACTGAAGCTTTCTTT. Protein sequence: CASSLGDRGRTEAFF.

This chain links TRBV27 with TRBJ1-1, with a tentative D call TRBD1 (6 bases). Trimming removed 2 bases from V and 5 bases from J, with 9 bases in between. This CDR3 has 13 residues. Per germline, CDR1 MNHEY and CDR2 SMNVEV (reference sequence). In nucleotides, the CDR3 is TGTGCCAGCAGTTTAACAGGGCGGACTGAAGCTTTCTTT. It specifies CASSLTGRTEAFF.

This clone showed up just a few times. The chain couples TRBV5-1 to TRBJ1-2; 10 nucleotides line up with TRBD1. The CDR3 contains 14 residues. J lost 8 bases, V lost 4 bases, and 8 bases had no gene match. CDR1 and CDR2 (germline): SGHRS, YFSETQ. The CDR3 reads CASSIAGTGVGYTF. The CDR3 nucleotides read TGCGCCAGCAGCATAGCCGGGACAGGGGTCGGCTACACCTTC. Full variable domain (remainder filled in from reference TRBV5-1 and TRBJ1-2): KAGVTQTPRYLIKTRGQQVTLSCSPISGHRSVSWYQQTPGQGLQFLFEYFSETQRNKGNFPGRFSGRQFSNSRSEMNVSTLELGDSALYLCASSIAGTGVGYTFGSGTRLTVV.

The chain recombines TRBV27 with TRBJ2-7; D is possibly TRBD2 (5 bases). The CDR3 is made up of 13 amino acids. Trimming removed 2 bases from V and 4 bases from J, with 9 bases in between. CDR1 and CDR2 from the germline V gene are MNHEY and SMNVEV (reference sequence). In DNA form, the CDR3 reads TGTGCCAGCAGTTTACAGCGGAGTTACGAGCAGTACTTC. Amino acid sequence: CASSLQRSYEQYF.

The V gene is TRBV4-3, the J gene TRBJ1-5, with 8 bases aligning to TRBD1. This CDR3 comprises 19 residues. Germline CDR1 and CDR2: LGHNA and YSLEER. The junction had 13 bases not matched to a gene; V was cut back by 0 bases and J by 3 bases. CDR3 coding DNA: TGCGCCAGCAGCCAAGATCTCCCGACAGGGGCAAGTTACAATCAGCCCCAGCATTTT. This encodes CASSQDLPTGASYNQPQHF.

V usage is TRBV15 and J usage is TRBJ1-5; TRBD1 agrees at 8 bases. The junction had 5 bases not matched to a gene; V was cut back by 0 bases and J by 7 bases. Germline assignment: CDR1 LNHNV and CDR2 YYDKDF (reference sequence). This CDR3 is built from 15 residues. The CDR3 DNA is TGTGCCACCAGCAGAGATGGACAGGGTGGCCAGCCCCAGCATTTT. It yields the protein CATSRDGQGGQPQHF. The entire variable domain, with the rest obtained from reference TRBV15 and TRBJ1-5, is as follows: DAMVIQNPRYQVTQFGKPVTLSCSQTLNHNVMYWYQQKSSQAPKLLFHYYDKDFNNEADTPDNFQSRRPNTSFCFLDIRSPGLGDTAMYLCATSRDGQGGQPQHFGDGTRLSIL.

The V call is TRBV14, the J call TRBJ1-1; D is undetermined. Trimming pared 2 bases from V and 7 bases from J, leaving 11 bases between. Germline V gene lookup returns CDR1 SGHDN and CDR2 FVKESK. This CDR3 has 13 amino acids. CDR3 in DNA: TGTGCCAGCAGCCAACGAGGGTCGGGTGAAGCTTTCTTT. It encodes CASSQRGSGEAFF.

In this sample, this clone turned up once. The chain joins TRBV9 to TRBJ2-7, with 13 bases lining up with TRBD2. In germline, CDR1 is SGDLS, CDR2 YYNGEE. This CDR3 has 15 amino acids. Trimming took 2 bases from V and 2 from J; bases not matched to a gene: 1. In nucleotides, the CDR3 is TGTGCCAGCAGCGTCGGGACTAGCGGGACCTACGAGCAGTACTTC. It specifies CASSVGTSGTYEQYF. Based on the CDR3 plus reference TRBV9 and TRBJ2-7, the full variable domain is DSGVTQTPKHLITATGQRVTLRCSPRSGDLSVYWYQQSLDQGLQFLIQYYNGEERAKGNILERFSAQQFPDLHSELNLSSLELGDSALYFCASSVGTSGTYEQYFGPGTRLTVT.

This rearrangement joins TRBV28 to TRBJ2-3, with a tentative D call TRBD2 (6 bases). The CDR3 consists of 15 residues. V was cut by 5 bases and J by 1 base, with 13 bases left in between. Germline CDR1 is MDHEN and CDR2 is SYDVKM. For the CDR3, the DNA is TGTGCCAGCAGTCTAGTGACGGGGGGCACAGATACGCAGTATTTT. Encoded protein: CASSLVTGGTDTQYF.

CDR3 amino acids: CASSFNRAKNTEAFF. The CDR3 DNA follows: TGTGCCAGCAGTTTCAACAGGGCAAAGAACACTGAAGCTTTCTTT. The chain uses TRBV5-4 and TRBJ1-1, with D maybe TRBD1 (6 bases). V was pared by 5 bases and J by 1 base, with 15 bases between. CDR3 length equals 15 residues. Germline V gives CDR1 SGHNT, CDR2 YYREEE (reference sequence).

With regard to this clone: This may come from a read error, since a much larger clone is one base off. The chain is built from TRBV2 and TRBJ2-7; 11 nucleotides match TRBD2. The CDR3 extends over 15 amino acids. Germline assignment: CDR1 SNHLY and CDR2 FYNNEI. The CDR3 loop reads CASSDLAGGPYKQYF. The DNA of the CDR3 is TGTGCCAGCAGTGATCTAGCGGGAGGCCCCTACAAGCAGTACTTC.

The chain combines TRBV11-3 with TRBJ2-5, with 8 bases matching TRBD1. The length of the CDR3 is 18 residues. Losses at the gene ends were 0 bases for V and 2 bases for J; bases not matched to a gene: 11. Germline V gives CDR1 SGHNT, CDR2 YENEEA. DNA of the CDR3: TGTGCCAGCAGCTTAGAACCCGGGCAGGGGGCAGGACAAGAGACCCAGTACTTC. Encoded protein: CASSLEPGQGAGQETQYF.